Listed here are 32 T cell receptor beta chains from one sample, sequenced in a study of T cell responses to AZD1222 COVID-19 vaccine. TCRdb keeps only in-frame clones here, not all; method: immunoSEQ multiplex PCR. Among 43,000 or so clones listed, 80% to 95% were seen once. Material: peripheral blood, obtained 28 days after the second AZD1222 dose. These receptors came from an adult who received the AZD1222 COVID-19 vaccine.

In this sample, this clone turned up once. The chain has TRBV24-1 and TRBJ2-1; D possibly corresponds to TRBD1 (6 bases). V gave up 3 bases and J gave up 0 bases, with 11 bases separating them. The CDR3 extends over 16 amino acids. Looked up from germline, CDR1 is KGHDR and CDR2 is SFDVKD. This CDR3 is CATSDPRGSSYNEQFF. CDR3 nucleotides: TGTGCCACCAGTGATCCCAGGGGTTCCTCCTACAATGAGCAGTTCTTC.

This clone occurred once. V is TRBV2 and J is TRBJ1-2; the D is unclear. CDR1 SNHLY and CDR2 FYNNEI come from the germline V gene. This CDR3 contains 14 residues. The V end lost 9 bases, the J end lost 0 bases, and 14 bases lay between the germline ends. CDR3 sequence reads: CARPEKGANYGYTF. Written as DNA, the CDR3 is TGTGCCAGACCCGAAAAAGGAGCTAACTATGGCTACACCTTC.

V and J are TRBV18 and TRBJ1-2; D gene unclear. The germline gives CDR1 KGHSH, CDR2 LQKENI. The V gene lost 2 bases and the J gene lost 5 bases, with 9 bases spanning the gap. The CDR3 consists of 13 residues. The CDR3 reads CASSPKDGYGYTF. CDR3 DNA sequence: TGTGCCAGCTCACCAAAGGACGGATATGGCTACACCTTC. Full variable domain (missing parts from reference TRBV18 and TRBJ1-2): NAGVMQNPRHLVRRRGQEARLRCSPMKGHSHVYWYRQLPEEGLKFMVYLQKENIIDESGMPKERFSAEFPKEGPSILRIQQVVRGDSAAYFCASSPKDGYGYTFGSGTRLTVV.

The V call is TRBV5-1, the J call TRBJ2-1; D is possibly TRBD1 or TRBD2 (5 bases each). The length of the CDR3 is 15 residues. CDR1 is SGHRS, CDR2 YFSETQ, per germline. V lost 0 bases and J lost 0, with 7 bases in between. The CDR3 sequence is CASSLGGFSYNEQFF. CDR3 coding DNA: TGCGCCAGCAGCTTGGGGGGGTTCTCCTACAATGAGCAGTTCTTC.

The J gene is TRBJ1-6, the V gene TRBV5-8, with 9 bases matching TRBD1. V lost 4 bases, J lost 13 bases, and 15 bases stayed unmatched. The CDR3 has 16 residues. Germline V lookup: CDR1 SGHTS, CDR2 YDEGEE. CDR3 loop: CASSHPRGTGFVPLHF. The DNA for the CDR3 is TGTGCCAGCAGCCACCCCCGGGGGACAGGGTTTGTTCCCCTCCACTTT.

The V call is TRBV7-8, the J call TRBJ1-1; 8 nucleotides agree with TRBD1. Germline assignment: CDR1 SGHVS and CDR2 FQNEAQ. CDR3 length: 15 residues. The junction had 4 bases not matched to a gene; V was cut back by 4 bases and J by 0 bases. In DNA, the CDR3 is TGTGCCAGCAGCTATAGGACAGGGATGAACACTGAAGCTTTCTTT. It specifies CASSYRTGMNTEAFF.

The rearrangement joins TRBV9 to TRBJ1-3; D may be TRBD1 (5 bases). V shed 4 bases and J shed 2 bases, with 16 bases lying between them. Germline-derived CDR1 and CDR2 are SGDLS and YYNGEE. The CDR3 has 16 amino acids. The CDR3 spells CASSFGAGVTGNTIYF. The DNA of the CDR3 is TGTGCCAGCAGCTTTGGGGCGGGGGTAACTGGAAACACCATATATTTT.

The V and J genes are TRBV6-4 and TRBJ1-1; D ambiguous. V was shortened by 6 bases and J by 1 base, with 3 bases between the two germline ends. The CDR3 consists of 11 residues. Germline CDR1 MRHNA, CDR2 SNTAGT. CDR3 nucleotides: TGTGCCAGCAGAACGAACACTGAAGCTTTCTTT. It translates to CASRTNTEAFF.

V gene TRBV5-5 combines with J gene TRBJ1-2, with D perhaps matching TRBD1 (5 bases). V lost 0 bases, J lost 0 bases, and 18 bases lay in between. CDR1 is SGHKS and CDR2 is YYEKEE in the germline V gene (reference sequence). The CDR3 spans 18 residues. CDR3 DNA sequence: TGTGCCAGCAGCTTGGGGATATTAAGACAGCCACCTAACTATGGCTACACCTTC. It codes for CASSLGILRQPPNYGYTF.

This clone is labeled large (0.1 to 1%). The rearrangement joins TRBV5-5 to TRBJ1-1; D call uncertain. V lost 2 bases to trimming and J lost 2 bases, with 1 base between them. Germline assignment: CDR1 SGHKS and CDR2 YYEKEE (reference sequence). This CDR3 is built from 11 residues. CDR3 loop: CASSLNTEAFF. CDR3 sequence (DNA): TGTGCCAGCAGCTTAAACACTGAAGCTTTCTTT.

The rearrangement joins TRBV3-1 (or the pseudogene TRBV3-2) to TRBJ1-4, with 11 bases identical to TRBD1. CDR3 length equals 15 residues. Trimming cost V 4 bases and J 7 bases; bases outside gene matches: 5. Germline V gene data show CDR1 as LGHDT and CDR2 as YNNKEL (reference sequence). CDR3 nucleotide sequence: TGTGCCAGCAGCCTAACCGGGACAGGGGGTGAAAAACTGTTTTTT. This sequence encodes CASSLTGTGGEKLFF.

The chain links TRBV5-1 to TRBJ2-7; 8 bases map to TRBD1. With V trimmed by 4 bases and J by 5 bases, 8 bases remained unmatched. Germline CDR1 reads SGHRS; CDR2 reads YFSETQ. The CDR3 spans 14 residues. CDR3 nucleotides: TGCGCCAGCAGCGCCGGGACAGGACGCCACGAGCAGTACTTC. Residues: CASSAGTGRHEQYF.

The gene calls are TRBV4-2 and TRBJ2-3, with TRBD2 matching 13 bases. J lost 2 bases, V lost 4 bases, and 6 bases had no gene match. The CDR3 has 17 amino acids. Germline CDR1 is LGHNA and CDR2 is YNFKEQ. CDR3 in amino acids: CASSPQLAGGPTDTQYF. As DNA, the CDR3 is TGTGCCAGCAGCCCCCAACTAGCGGGGGGGCCCACAGATACGCAGTATTTT.

This chain uses TRBV12-5 with TRBJ2-1; D possibly matches TRBD1 or TRBD2 (5 bases each). The CDR3 is 16 amino acids. V was cut by 4 bases and J by 0 bases, with 13 bases left in between. CDR1 LGHNT and CDR2 FRNRAP come from the germline V gene. CDR3 nucleotides: TGTGCTAGTGGTTCCGGGGACGCCGGCTCCTACAATGAGCAGTTCTTC. As protein: CASGSGDAGSYNEQFF.

The CDR3 nucleotides read TGTGCCAGCAGACAGGGGCGATACCCCTACAATGAGCAGTTCTTC. Its protein product is CASRQGRYPYNEQFF. The J gene is TRBJ2-1, the V gene TRBV6-5; 7 bases line up with TRBD1. The CDR3 has 15 amino acids. J lost 2 bases, V lost 6 bases, and 7 bases had no gene match. The V gene's germline CDR1 is MNHEY and CDR2 SVGAGI.

The chain uses TRBV25-1 and TRBJ1-2; possibly TRBD1 for D (6 bases). Trimming left V 2 bases short and J 4 bases short, with 8 bases between. From germline, CDR1 is MGHDK and CDR2 SYGVNS. There are 13 residues in the CDR3. CDR3 sequence: CASSEQGGYGYTF. CDR3 nucleotides: TGTGCCAGCAGTGAACAAGGGGGCTATGGCTACACCTTC.

The V call is TRBV7-6, the J call TRBJ2-5, with 9 bases matching TRBD2. Trimming took 1 base from V and 5 from J; bases not matched to a gene: 5. The V gene's germline CDR1 is SGHVS and CDR2 FNYEAQ. The CDR3 sequence is 15 residues long. CDR3 nucleotides: TGTGCCAGCAGCTTAGGCGGGGGGGCCCAGGAGACCCAGTACTTC. It yields the protein CASSLGGGAQETQYF.

The chain uses TRBV9 and TRBJ2-7; 9 bases map to TRBD1. In germline, CDR1 is SGDLS, CDR2 YYNGEE. The CDR3 extends over 13 amino acids. J gave up 3 bases and V 6 bases, and 4 bases lay outside the gene matches. The CDR3 DNA follows: TGTGCCAGCAATGACAGGGGGAACTACGAGCAGTACTTC. It yields the protein CASNDRGNYEQYF.

This rearrangement joins TRBV10-2 to TRBJ2-7; 10 nucleotides line up with TRBD1. The V gene's germline CDR1 is WSHSY and CDR2 SAAADI. With V trimmed by 7 bases and J by 6 bases, 6 bases remained unmatched. CDR3 length: 13 amino acids. The CDR3 DNA is TGCGCCAGCACCCTGACAGGGGGCAGCGAGCAGTACTTC. This gives the protein CASTLTGGSEQYF.

The chain has TRBV9 and TRBJ2-3, with 8 bases matching TRBD2. Germline CDR1 SGDLS, CDR2 YYNGEE. Germline trimming cut 1 base from V and 1 base from J; bases unmatched to any gene: 5. The CDR3 spans 16 residues. The CDR3 loop is CASSVRAAGGTDTQYF. Here the CDR3 DNA reads TGTGCCAGCAGCGTACGTGCAGCGGGGGGCACAGATACGCAGTATTTT.

A single count supports this clone. The CDR3 nucleotides read TGCGCCAGCAGCCAAGAGGGCGCCCAGCGGAATTCACCCCTCCACTTT. This translates into CASSQEGAQRNSPLHF. The chain employs TRBV4-3 and TRBJ1-6; D is unresolved. CDR1 and CDR2 from the germline V gene are LGHNA and YSLEER. CDR3 size: 16 residues. Trimming left V 0 bases short and J 7 bases short, with 13 bases between.

The gene calls are TRBV9 and TRBJ2-2; D ambiguous. The germline V gene has CDR1 SGDLS and CDR2 YYNGEE. CDR3 size: 12 residues. Trimming stripped 4 bases from V and 6 bases from J, with 7 bases between. The CDR3 DNA follows: TGTGCCAGCAGCCCCTTTCCCGGGGAGCTGTTTTTT. Its translation: CASSPFPGELFF.

CDR3 sequence reads: CASSPGTGPSGYTF. The DNA of the CDR3 is TGTGCCAGCAGCCCCGGGACAGGGCCGTCCGGCTACACCTTC. The gene calls are TRBV3-1 (or the pseudogene TRBV3-2) and TRBJ1-2; TRBD1 agrees at 9 bases. CDR3 length: 14 residues. The J segment lost 8 bases and the V segment lost 4 bases, leaving 8 bases of the junction unmatched. Germline CDR1 and CDR2: LGHDT and YNNKEL (reference sequence).

V is TRBV5-6 and J is TRBJ2-7; TRBD1 matches at 10 bases. This CDR3 has 16 residues. V was clipped by 1 base and J by 3 bases; unmatched bases: 7. From germline, CDR1 is SGHDT and CDR2 YYEEEE. CDR3 region: CASSLPGQGTDYEQYF. The DNA of the CDR3 is TGTGCCAGCAGCTTGCCGGGACAGGGGACGGACTACGAGCAGTACTTC.

The chain is built from TRBV25-1 and TRBJ1-1; 10 bases are shared with TRBD1. The CDR3 contains 14 residues. From germline, CDR1 is MGHDK and CDR2 SYGVNS. Losses at the gene ends were 8 bases for V and 5 bases for J; bases not matched to a gene: 8. The CDR3 region has the DNA TGTGCCAGCGACCCGGACAGGGGGAGAACTGAAGCTTTCTTT. It translates to CASDPDRGRTEAFF.

This chain connects TRBV5-4 to TRBJ2-3; D remains unclear. Germline loops: CDR1 SGHNT, CDR2 YYREEE (reference sequence). V was cut by 0 bases and J by 4 bases, with 6 bases left in between. This CDR3 comprises 13 residues. In DNA form, the CDR3 reads TGTGCCAGCAGCTTGGAATATTCAGATACGCAGTATTTT. Its translation: CASSLEYSDTQYF. Looking up the rest from reference TRBV5-4 and TRBJ2-3 gives the full variable domain: ETGVTQSPTHLIKTRGQQVTLRCSSQSGHNTVSWYQQALGQGPQFIFQYYREEENGRGNFPPRFSGLQFPNYSSELNVNALELDDSALYLCASSLEYSDTQYFGPGTRLTVL.

The gene calls are TRBV6-5 and TRBJ1-1; D unclear. The CDR3 contains 15 residues. Trimming shortened V by 2 bases and J by 0 bases, and 10 bases separated the two germline ends. Germline CDR1 MNHEY, CDR2 SVGAGI. Here the CDR3 DNA reads TGTGCCAGCAGTTACGACCCCTACATGAACACTGAAGCTTTCTTT. The encoded protein is CASSYDPYMNTEAFF.

V usage is TRBV7-8 and J usage is TRBJ1-5; no clear D. CDR1 is SGHVS and CDR2 is FQNEAQ in the germline V gene. The CDR3 totals 15 residues. The V and J ends lost 2 bases and 9 bases respectively, with 17 bases between them. The CDR3 bases are TGTGCCAGCAGCTTAAATTTCCGGCTGAAGGGGCCCCAGCATTTT. Residues: CASSLNFRLKGPQHF.

This chain connects TRBV6-5 to TRBJ2-5, with TRBD1 matching over 8 bases. J gave up 5 bases and V 10 bases, and 9 bases lay outside the gene matches. Germline-derived CDR1 and CDR2 are MNHEY and SVGAGI. The CDR3 spans 13 residues. In nucleotides, the CDR3 is TGTGCCATCAAACAGGGGGTAGGGGAGACCCAGTACTTC. Amino acids: CAIKQGVGETQYF.

The chain couples TRBV16 to TRBJ1-4; 8 nucleotides match TRBD1. The CDR3 length is 15 residues. Germline CDR1 and CDR2: KGHSY and FQNENV. The ends lost 0 bases at V and 11 bases at J; junction bases unmatched: 8. In DNA form, the CDR3 reads TGTGCCAGCAGCCAATCAGGACAGGGTTCTGACAAACTGTTTTTT. Amino acids: CASSQSGQGSDKLFF.

The V and J genes are TRBV9 and TRBJ1-1; D ambiguous. In germline, CDR1 is SGDLS, CDR2 YYNGEE. V lost 0 bases and J lost 7, with 10 bases in between. The CDR3 runs 13 residues. As DNA, the CDR3 is TGTGCCAGCAGCGTAGGATTAGTGAATGAAGCTTTCTTT. It codes for CASSVGLVNEAFF.

In DNA form, the CDR3 reads TGTGCCAGCAGCTTCAATGAGGGTCAGCCCCAGCATTTT. Amino acids: CASSFNEGQPQHF. V gene TRBV13 combines with J gene TRBJ1-5, with D unresolved. V dropped 3 bases and J dropped 6 bases, with 9 bases sitting between them. Germline CDR1 and CDR2: PRHDT and FYEKMQ (reference sequence). This CDR3 spans 13 amino acids.